Included here is one TCR beta chain sequence, with context. This entry comes from a study of control samples from healthy donors and cancer patients. The repertoire was sequenced with immunoSEQ multiplex PCR; TCRdb's copy has only in-frame clones and lacks some. The sample lists about 94,000 clones; about nine tenths were seen once. This CDR3 is built from 15 residues. Germline loops: CDR1 LNHDA, CDR2 SQIVND (reference sequence). Trimming took off 0 bases at V and 0 bases at J, with 9 bases between the two ends. The material sequenced was blood. The rearrangement joins TRBV19 to TRBJ2-7; D is uncertain. The TCR sequence derives from a woman aged 18-29 years in good health. This CDR3 is CASSIDPESSYEQYF. The CDR3 nucleotides read TGTGCCAGTAGTATAGATCCGGAGAGCTCCTACGAGCAGTACTTC.